The source of this T cell receptor (beta chain) is a study of T cell responses to AZD1222 COVID-19 vaccine. The study, taken as a whole, reports: Most donors were white British and more were female, and clonal diversity was possibly underestimated.

The CDR3 totals 14 residues. J lost 3 bases, V lost 4 bases, and 1 base had no gene match. The germline CDR1 and CDR2 sequences are MNHEY and SMNVEV (reference sequence). This clone was found once. Its antigen remains unidentified. Libraries were prepared by immunoSEQ multiplex PCR; TCRdb keeps only in-frame clonotypes and omits some of them. The sample yields over 110,000 clones, roughly nine tenths seen once. The gene calls are TRBV27 and TRBJ2-2, with 8 bases lining up with TRBD2. Material: peripheral blood, obtained 28 days after the second AZD1222 dose. The receptor's source is an adult who received the AZD1222 COVID-19 vaccine. The DNA for the CDR3 is TGTGCCAGCAGTTCGGGACTAGACACCGGGGAGCTGTTTTTT. It translates to CASSSGLDTGELFF.